This is a list of T cell receptor beta chains from one sample in a study of technical replicates of blood from a few donors. Generated by immunoSEQ multiplex PCR, the TCRdb table keeps only in-frame clones and is missing some. The sample contains over 10,000 clones, about 94% of which appear only once. The sample was PBMCs. These receptors came from a human donor in good health. The CDR3 runs from the conserved cysteine through the conserved F or W. A D gene is named only where the DNA matches it firmly. The size field is filled for only some rows; it gives once, few, many or a size class.

size | J | D | V | CDR3 | DNA
. | TRBJ2-1 | . | TRBV5-1 | CASTQGLADYNEQFF | TGCGCCAGCACCCAGGGACTGGCGGACTACAATGAGCAGTTCTTC
. | TRBJ2-1 | . | TRBV19 | CASSIRWVGGGNEQFF | TGTGCCAGTAGTATAAGGTGGGTGGGAGGGGGCAATGAGCAGTTCTTC
. | TRBJ2-1 | TRBD2 | TRBV7-3 | CASSLLAGGTHEQFF | TGTGCCAGCAGCCTTCTAGCGGGAGGGACGCATGAGCAGTTCTTC
. | TRBJ1-2 | TRBD1 | TRBV10-3 | CATGTGVTYGYTF | TGTGCCACCGGGACAGGGGTTACCTATGGCTACACCTTC
. | TRBJ2-1 | . | TRBV5-6 | CASSATIRVNEQFF | TGTGCCAGCAGCGCGACGATCCGGGTCAATGAGCAGTTCTTC
. | TRBJ1-2 | TRBD1 | TRBV5-1 | CASSQDRLLGYTF | TGCGCCAGCAGCCAGGACAGGCTTTTAGGCTACACCTTC
. | TRBJ2-2 | TRBD2 | TRBV15 | CATSRDGLARTGELFF | TGTGCCACCAGCAGAGACGGACTAGCCCGCACCGGGGAGCTGTTTTTT
. | TRBJ1-1 | . | TRBV7-8 | CASTLDWTVNTEAFF | TGTGCCAGCACCCTGGATTGGACAGTGAACACTGAAGCTTTCTTT
. | TRBJ1-4 | . | TRBV5-1 | CACSQGPNEKLFF | TGCGCCTGCTCCCAGGGGCCTAATGAAAAACTGTTTTTT
. | TRBJ1-4 | . | TRBV7-7 | CASSGGRNEKLFF | TGTGCCAGCAGCGGAGGTCGGAATGAAAAACTGTTTTTT
. | TRBJ2-3 | . | TRBV6-1 | CASSDVRTDTQYF | TGTGCCAGCAGTGACGTCCGTACAGATACGCAGTATTTT
. | TRBJ2-2 | TRBD2 | TRBV5-8 | CASSLAGTSGFTGELFF | TGTGCCAGCAGCTTGGCCGGGACTAGCGGCTTCACCGGGGAGCTGTTTTTT
. | TRBJ2-7 | TRBD1 | TRBV5-1 | CASSLFLLGTGADLLHEQYF | TGCGCCAGCAGCTTGTTTCTTTTGGGGACAGGGGCGGACCTGCTTCACGAGCAGTACTTC
. | TRBJ1-5 | . | TRBV21-1 | CASSARDTVDQPQHF | TGTGCCAGCAGCGCTCGGGACACGGTTGATCAGCCCCAGCATTTT
. | TRBJ2-7 | TRBD2 | TRBV2 | CASSAPSGVHDEQYF | TGTGCCAGCAGTGCCCCTAGCGGGGTACACGACGAGCAGTACTTC
. | TRBJ1-2 | . | TRBV5-1 | CASSLGGAGDDYGYTF | TGCGCCAGCAGCTTGGGGGGTGCCGGGGATGACTATGGCTACACCTTC
. | TRBJ1-5 | . | TRBV6-5 | CASSYSRQGNQPQHF | TGTGCCAGCAGTTACTCGAGGCAGGGTAATCAGCCCCAGCATTTT
. | TRBJ1-2 | . | TRBV5-6 | CASSLGQANYGYTF | TGTGCCAGCAGCTTGGGTCAGGCGAACTATGGCTACACCTTC
once | TRBJ1-1 | . | TRBV6-5 | CASSYGSGWTEAFF | TGTGCCAGCAGTTACGGGTCGGGGTGGACTGAAGCTTTCTTT
. | TRBJ2-1 | TRBD2 | TRBV6-4 | CASSQTSGMVSYNEQFF | TGTGCCAGCAGTCAGACTAGCGGGATGGTTTCCTACAATGAGCAGTTCTTC
. | TRBJ1-1 | . | TRBV9 | CASQAEVNTEAFF | TGTGCCAGCCAGGCAGAAGTGAACACTGAAGCTTTCTTT
. | TRBJ1-2 | . | TRBV7-8 | CASSPRRGGFSTGYTF | TGTGCCAGCAGCCCGCGTCGGGGGGGGTTTTCGACTGGCTACACCTTC
. | TRBJ1-4 | TRBD1 | TRBV18 | CASSPETGGGKLFF | TGTGCCAGCTCACCAGAGACAGGGGGCGGAAAACTGTTTTTT
few | TRBJ1-5 | . | TRBV2 | CASSPTRKNQPQHF | TGTGCCAGCAGTCCGACACGGAAGAATCAGCCCCAGCATTTT
few | TRBJ2-7 | . | TRBV28 | CASSLRREQYF | TGTGCCAGCAGTTTAAGGCGGGAGCAGTACTTC
. | TRBJ2-2 | . | TRBV18 | CASSPSEGRTGELFF | TGTGCCAGCTCACCATCTGAGGGTCGAACCGGGGAGCTGTTTTTT
. | TRBJ2-3 | . | TRBV19 | CASSEEGRDTQYF | TGTGCCAGTAGTGAGGAGGGGCGAGATACGCAGTATTTT
. | TRBJ2-3 | . | TRBV7-2 | CASSLARGTDTQYF | TGTGCCAGCAGCTTAGCGCGAGGTACAGATACGCAGTATTTT
. | TRBJ2-1 | TRBD2 | TRBV28 | CAWTSGRDEQFF | TGTGCCTGGACTAGCGGGAGAGATGAGCAGTTCTTC
. | TRBJ2-1 | . | TRBV2 | CASSSEDNEQFF | TGTGCCAGCAGTAGCGAGGACAATGAGCAGTTCTTC
. | TRBJ2-3 | . | TRBV12-2 | CASRLPYGGVVITDTQYF | TGTGCAAGTCGCTTACCCTACGGGGGAGTAGTAATCACAGATACGCAGTATTTT
. | TRBJ2-1 | . | TRBV7-9 | CASSFGDGSYNEQFF | TGTGCCAGCAGCTTCGGGGATGGCTCCTACAATGAGCAGTTCTTC
. | TRBJ2-7 | TRBD2 | TRBV4-2 | CASSQDASGNYEQYF | TGTGCCAGCAGCCAAGATGCGAGCGGGAACTACGAGCAGTACTTC
. | TRBJ2-3 | . | TRBV4-2 | CASSQYSTDTQYF | TGTGCCAGCAGCCAATACTCCACAGATACGCAGTATTTT
. | TRBJ2-7 | TRBD1 | TRBV6-5 | CASSRAGQVSYEQYF | TGTGCCAGCAGCCGAGCCGGACAGGTTTCCTACGAGCAGTACTTC
. | TRBJ2-7 | . | TRBV7-2 | CASSPPPARLGTYEQYF | TGTGCCAGCAGTCCCCCCCCCGCTCGACTAGGCACCTACGAGCAGTACTTC
. | TRBJ2-5 | . | TRBV6-5 | CASSYSNPRRETQYF | TGTGCCAGCAGTTACTCGAACCCGAGGAGAGAGACCCAGTACTTC
. | TRBJ2-2 | . | TRBV28 | CASRLSNTGELFF | TGTGCCAGCAGACTATCGAACACCGGGGAGCTGTTTTTT
. | TRBJ2-3 | TRBD2 | TRBV2 | CASSVTSGRGDTQYF | TGTGCCAGCAGTGTGACTAGCGGGAGGGGAGATACGCAGTATTTT
once | TRBJ2-4 | . | TRBV4-2 | CASSQVEGENIQYF | TGTGCCAGCAGCCAAGTCGAAGGGGAAAACATTCAGTACTTC
once | TRBJ1-5 | . | TRBV18 | CASSPVARQANQPQHF | TGTGCCAGCTCACCAGTAGCACGGCAAGCGAATCAGCCCCAGCATTTT
. | TRBJ2-3 | TRBD2 | TRBV2 | CASSELAGVTDTQYF | TGTGCCAGCAGTGAACTAGCGGGAGTGACAGATACGCAGTATTTT
once | TRBJ2-3 | TRBD2 | TRBV9 | CASSVEGGRGADTQYF | TGTGCCAGCAGCGTAGAAGGTGGGAGGGGTGCAGATACGCAGTATTTT
. | TRBJ2-1 | . | TRBV7-9 | CASSSGLRQFF | TGTGCCAGCAGCTCGGGACTCCGGCAGTTCTTC
. | TRBJ2-7 | . | TRBV7-8 | CASSSGGPGGYEQYF | TGTGCCAGCAGCTCCGGAGGACCCGGAGGGTACGAGCAGTACTTC
. | TRBJ1-2 | TRBD1 | TRBV30 | CAWSGPGGGGSGYTF | TGTGCCTGGAGCGGTCCAGGGGGCGGAGGGTCCGGCTACACCTTC
once | TRBJ2-1 | . | TRBV11-2 | CASSPAPGVIYNEQFF | TGTGCCAGCAGCCCAGCCCCGGGAGTTATCTACAATGAGCAGTTCTTC
. | TRBJ2-7 | TRBD1 | TRBV2 | CASSPQGAFYEQYF | TGTGCCAGCAGTCCCCAGGGGGCTTTCTACGAGCAGTACTTC
once | TRBJ2-7 | TRBD2 | TRBV30 | CAWSTRLAVFYEQYF | TGTGCCTGGAGTACCCGACTAGCGGTGTTCTACGAGCAGTACTTC
. | TRBJ2-1 | . | TRBV1 | CTSSQIIIGLAGGPEQFF | TGCACCAGCAGCCAAATAATAATAGGCCTAGCGGGAGGGCCCGAGCAGTTCTTC
. | TRBJ1-2 | . | TRBV28 | CASNPGGGGYGYTF | TGTGCCAGCAACCCAGGTGGGGGAGGTTATGGCTACACCTTC
. | TRBJ2-1 | TRBD1 | TRBV6-1 | CAGTRTGPDEQFF | TGTGCAGGGACAAGGACAGGGCCGGATGAGCAGTTCTTC